Reported below is one TCR beta chain. Its cognate antigen is unknown. The CDR3 ends on some other residue instead of the conserved phenylalanine or tryptophan, so this is likely a read error. Three rounds of nested PCR, following a modified ARM-PCR protocol, produced the TCRbeta library. TCRdb passed the multiplex PCR reads through MiXCR, listing each CDR3 protein once. The sample lists roughly 69,000 distinct CDR3 sequences, more than 65% occurring once. These data are taken from a study of tumor and adjacent non-tumor tissue in lung cancer. The overall study: Histology: around twelve adenocarcinoma, a couple of squamous cell carcinoma, 1 small cell lung cancer.

General study findings and limits: Patients with more diverse tumor TCRs had worse survival.

RNA was extracted from bulk tissue without any cell sorting. Distant lung tissue was collected more than 3 cm away from the tumor edge. CDR1 is SGHAT and CDR2 is FQDESV in the germline V gene (reference sequence). This CDR3 has 14 residues. The chain carries TRBV11-1 and TRBJ2-5; no clear D gene. Sequencing input: distant non-tumor lung tissue. The receptor was isolated from a man aged 55 to 69 with non-small cell lung cancer. The CDR3 region is CACSKYTYQETQYL. DNA for the CDR3: TGTGCCTGCAGCAAATACACGTACCAAGAGACCCAGTACTTA.